A single sample gave rise to the 27 T cell receptor beta chains below, sequenced in a study of T cell responses to AZD1222 COVID-19 vaccine. TCRdb's table, derived via immunoSEQ multiplex PCR, lists solely in-frame clones and lacks some. The table shows 110,000 to 150,000 clones, with roughly 92% occurring only once. The sequences come from peripheral blood, collected on day 0 of AZD1222 vaccination. Every receptor here comes from an adult in good health.

This rearrangement joins TRBV5-1 to TRBJ2-7; 10 positions match TRBD2. V was pared by 4 bases and J by 0 bases, with 19 bases of the junction left unmatched. The CDR3 is 20 residues long. In germline, CDR1 is SGHRS, CDR2 YFSETQ. CDR3 region: CASSLSGPLAGPPYSYEQYF. In nucleotides, the CDR3 is TGCGCCAGCAGCCTCTCCGGGCCACTAGCGGGACCTCCTTACTCCTACGAGCAGTACTTC.

V is TRBV6-5 and J is TRBJ1-1, with D perhaps TRBD1 (6 bases). The germline V gene encodes CDR1 MNHEY and CDR2 SVGAGI. CDR3 length equals 13 residues. Between the trimmed V and J ends, which lost 7 bases and 1 base, there was a span of 10 bases. As DNA, the CDR3 is TGTGCCAGCACCCGACAGGAGAACACTGAAGCTTTCTTT. Translation: CASTRQENTEAFF.

The V gene is TRBV5-1, the J gene TRBJ2-7; the D gene is possibly TRBD2 (6 bases). V dropped 3 bases and J dropped 2 bases, with 12 bases sitting between them. The CDR3 sequence is 14 residues long. Germline V gene sequence: CDR1 SGHRS, CDR2 YFSETQ. CDR3 coding DNA: TGCGCCAGCAGCTCGGCGGGACGGACCTACGAGCAGTACTTC. It specifies CASSSAGRTYEQYF.

This chain uses TRBV9 with TRBJ2-1, with 11 bases aligning to TRBD2. Germline lookup yields CDR1 SGDLS and CDR2 YYNGEE. Trimming at V came to 4 bases and at J to 8 bases, leaving 11 bases not matched to a gene. CDR3 length: 16 amino acids. CDR3 sequence reads: CASSSFSGRALDEQFF. Written as DNA, the CDR3 is TGTGCCAGCAGCTCATTTAGCGGGAGGGCCCTCGATGAGCAGTTCTTC.

The gene calls are TRBV6-1 and TRBJ1-2, with D perhaps matching TRBD1 (5 bases). V shed 0 bases and J shed 1 base, with 9 bases lying between them. Germline values: CDR1 MNHNS, CDR2 SASEGT. The CDR3 sequence is 15 residues long. In DNA form, the CDR3 reads TGTGCCAGCAGTGAAGCCGTCGACAGTAACTATGGCTACACCTTC. This codes for CASSEAVDSNYGYTF.

J is TRBJ2-2 and V is TRBV2; D may be TRBD2 (6 bases). V lost 2 bases and J 5 bases, leaving 18 bases between the germline ends. This CDR3 has 17 residues. CDR1 and CDR2 from the germline V gene are SNHLY and FYNNEI. The CDR3 DNA is TGTGCCAGCAGTGAATCTTTGTCCGGTGGGGGGACCGGGGAGCTGTTTTTT. It yields the protein CASSESLSGGGTGELFF.

This chain links TRBV6-1 with TRBJ2-7; 7 bases map to TRBD1. Germline V gene lookup returns CDR1 MNHNS and CDR2 SASEGT. This CDR3 is 15 amino acids long. The J segment lost 2 bases and the V segment lost 2 bases, leaving 6 bases of the junction unmatched. The DNA of the CDR3 is TGTGCCAGCAGTGAAATCCCCCAGGGGGCCTACGAGCAGTACTTC. It is translated as CASSEIPQGAYEQYF.

The chain links TRBV5-1 to TRBJ2-5; possibly TRBD2 for D (5 bases). Germline-derived CDR1 and CDR2 are SGHRS and YFSETQ. CDR3 length: 14 residues. Trimming shortened V by 3 bases and J by 4 bases, and 13 bases separated the two germline ends. Written as DNA, the CDR3 is TGCGCCAGCAGCTCGACCGGAGGCAGAGAGACCCAGTACTTC. It translates to CASSSTGGRETQYF.

In its sample, this clone was seen a few times. The rearrangement uses TRBV11-2 and TRBJ1-4; D uncertain. CDR3 length: 13 amino acids. V was cut by 5 bases and J by 5 bases, with 9 bases left in between. Germline values: CDR1 SGHAT, CDR2 FQNNGV. CDR3 in amino acids: CASSRNRNEKLFF. DNA for the CDR3: TGTGCCAGCAGCCGAAACAGAAATGAAAAACTGTTTTTT.

V usage is TRBV12-3 or TRBV12-4 and J usage is TRBJ2-7; possible D gene TRBD2, 5 bases. V lost 5 bases and J lost 0, with 8 bases in between. This CDR3 spans 13 amino acids. Here the CDR3 reads CASSRSGSYEQYF. The DNA for the CDR3 is TGTGCCAGCAGTCGGAGCGGCTCCTACGAGCAGTACTTC.

Written as DNA, the CDR3 is TGTGCCAGCAGCCGGTTCGGTGGGGGACTGACAGATACGCAGTATTTT. Amino acids: CASSRFGGGLTDTQYF. This rearrangement joins TRBV5-5 to TRBJ2-3, with a possible D match to TRBD2 (6 bases). The length of the CDR3 is 16 residues. V was trimmed by 4 bases and J by 3 bases, leaving 18 bases between them. Germline V gene sequence: CDR1 SGHKS, CDR2 YYEKEE (reference sequence).

V gene TRBV4-2 combines with J gene TRBJ1-1; D is undetermined. Trimming cost V 1 base and J 8 bases, with 11 bases left between them. CDR3 length: 13 residues. Germline CDR1 LGHNA, CDR2 YNFKEQ. The DNA for the CDR3 is TGTGCCAGCAGCCAAGGACAAGTGGACGAAGCTTTCTTT. Translation gives CASSQGQVDEAFF.

The V and J genes are TRBV6-5 and TRBJ2-7; D unclear. This CDR3 contains 12 residues. Trimming took 4 bases from V and 7 from J, leaving 11 bases between them. Germline CDR1 reads MNHEY; CDR2 reads SVGAGI. Here the CDR3 DNA reads TGTGCCAGCAGTTCCGGACCGAGGGAGCAGTACTTC. As protein: CASSSGPREQYF.

The chain is built from TRBV6-5 and TRBJ1-1; possibly TRBD1 for D (6 bases). Between the trimmed V and J ends, which lost 7 bases and 11 bases, there was a span of 17 bases. CDR3 length equals 12 residues. Germline V gene sequence: CDR1 MNHEY, CDR2 SVGAGI. The CDR3 DNA is TGTGCCAGCAAACAGGGACTCTCTAAGGCTTTCTTT. It yields the protein CASKQGLSKAFF.

The chain carries TRBV7-8 and TRBJ2-2; 8 bases fit TRBD2. V gave up 0 bases and J gave up 4 bases; unmatched junction bases: 16. The CDR3 is made up of 20 amino acids. Germline CDR1 reads SGHVS; CDR2 reads FQNEAQ. The CDR3 DNA reads as TGTGCCAGCAGCTTAGCGTTCGGGACTAGACTTACCAGGTCCACCGGGGAGCTGTTTTTT. This codes for CASSLAFGTRLTRSTGELFF.

The genes are TRBV28 and TRBJ1-1; unclear D gene. Germline loops: CDR1 MDHEN, CDR2 SYDVKM. There are 14 residues in the CDR3. V was pared by 6 bases and J by 0 bases, with 11 bases between. The CDR3 spells CASSFTYLNTEAFF. The CDR3 DNA follows: TGTGCCAGCAGCTTCACATACCTGAACACTGAAGCTTTCTTT.

The chain uses TRBV5-1 and TRBJ2-7; TRBD1 aligns across 8 bases. The V and J ends lost 1 base and 4 bases, in that order; junction bases with no gene match: 7. CDR3 length: 15 residues. CDR1 is SGHRS and CDR2 is YFSETQ in the germline V gene. CDR3 protein: CASSLWQGAAYEQYF. CDR3 nucleotides: TGCGCCAGCAGCTTGTGGCAGGGGGCGGCTTACGAGCAGTACTTC.

This chain links TRBV6-5 with TRBJ1-2, with TRBD1 as a possible D gene (5 bases). Per the germline V gene, CDR1 is MNHEY and CDR2 is SVGAGI. V lost 5 bases to trimming and J lost 2 bases, with 12 bases between them. The CDR3 totals 14 residues. The CDR3 here is CASSPRRENYGYTF. The CDR3 DNA reads TGTGCCAGCAGTCCCCGCAGGGAGAACTATGGCTACACCTTC.

The CDR3: CSVGRAGQPQHF. Here the CDR3 DNA reads TGCAGCGTAGGACGGGCCGGTCAGCCCCAGCATTTT. The chain has TRBV29-1 and TRBJ1-5; D gene uncertain. The CDR3 is 12 amino acids. V lost 6 bases and J 6 bases, leaving 12 bases between the germline ends. Germline V gene data show CDR1 as SQVTM and CDR2 as ANQGSEA.

This chain uses TRBV10-2 with TRBJ2-7; TRBD2 matches 12 bases. Germline CDR1 is WSHSY and CDR2 is SAAADI. V lost 5 bases to trimming and J lost 4 bases; unmatched junction nucleotides: 3. This CDR3 has 14 amino acids. The CDR3 spells CASSTSGGLYEQYF. The CDR3 coding sequence is TGCGCCAGCAGTACTAGCGGGGGGCTATACGAGCAGTACTTC.

A single count supports this clone. The CDR3 protein is CASSSRTAYGSGYTF. For the CDR3, the DNA is TGTGCCAGCAGTTCCCGGACAGCTTATGGAAGCGGCTACACCTTC. The chain couples TRBV27 to TRBJ1-2; tentatively, D is TRBD1 (6 bases). V was clipped by 4 bases and J by 8 bases, with 20 bases between them. Germline V gene sequence: CDR1 MNHEY, CDR2 SMNVEV (reference sequence). The CDR3 covers 15 residues.

J is TRBJ2-4 and V is TRBV19; D may match TRBD1 or TRBD2 (5 bases each). CDR3 size: 17 residues. The V and J ends lost 5 bases and 0 bases respectively, with 17 bases between them. Per germline, CDR1 LNHDA and CDR2 SQIVND (reference sequence). CDR3 protein: CASSLGRVNIAKNIQYF. CDR3 DNA: TGTGCCAGTAGTCTGGGACGGGTCAACATAGCCAAAAACATTCAGTACTTC.

This chain links TRBV7-9 with TRBJ2-3, with 11 bases lining up with TRBD2. The CDR3 is 16 amino acids. J gave up 4 bases and V 7 bases, and 10 bases lay outside the gene matches. Looked up from germline, CDR1 is SEHNR and CDR2 is FQNEAQ (reference sequence). DNA of the CDR3: TGTGCCAGCACCCTTCTAGCGGGAGGTGGCGCAGATACGCAGTATTTT. Translation: CASTLLAGGGADTQYF.

This clone has only one observation. V usage is TRBV24-1 and J usage is TRBJ2-2; D perhaps matches TRBD1 (5 bases). The CDR3 is 15 amino acids. Germline CDR1 reads KGHDR; CDR2 reads SFDVKD. Trimming took 5 bases from V and 5 from J, leaving 14 bases between them. CDR3 DNA: TGTGCCACCAGTGTGGTGGGGCTGGGGACCGGGGAGCTGTTTTTT. It specifies CATSVVGLGTGELFF.

The J gene is TRBJ1-2, the V gene TRBV9; D remains unclear. Germline CDR1 and CDR2: SGDLS and YYNGEE. This CDR3 region has 14 residues. Trimming took 0 bases from V and 8 from J, leaving 14 bases between them. CDR3 amino acids: CASSVEETFSGYTF. The CDR3 DNA follows: TGTGCCAGCAGCGTAGAGGAGACCTTTAGCGGCTACACCTTC.

The chain links TRBV5-1 to TRBJ1-1, with TRBD1 matching 7 bases. Trimming took 2 bases from V and 0 from J; bases not matched to a gene: 7. Germline CDR1 and CDR2: SGHRS and YFSETQ. The CDR3 length is 16 residues. In DNA, the CDR3 is TGCGCCAGCAGCTTCATCAAACAGGGGATGAACACTGAAGCTTTCTTT. Its translation: CASSFIKQGMNTEAFF.

This chain joins TRBV19 and TRBJ2-1; D perhaps matches TRBD2 (5 bases). The CDR3 covers 16 residues. The germline CDR1 and CDR2 sequences are LNHDA and SQIVND (reference sequence). V was cut by 5 bases and J by 7 bases, with 21 bases left in between. In DNA form, the CDR3 reads TGTGCCAGTAGTCGGCCCGCAGCGGACCGATTAAATGAGCAGTTCTTC. Protein product: CASSRPAADRLNEQFF.